A selection of T cell receptor beta chains follows, all from one sample in a study of cytotoxic CD8 clonotypes in ibrutinib-treated CLL. This table comes from immunoSEQ multiplex PCR, and its TCRdb copy is limited to in-frame clones, with some not included. The sample yields approximately 10,000 clones, 81% seen once. This sample comprised PBMCs, obtained at disease progression, from a patient treated with ibrutinib. The receptor set was obtained from a human donor with chronic lymphocytic leukemia. Both conserved end residues are part of each CDR3. The order of the fields is clone size, D gene, V gene, J gene, CDR3 protein, CDR3 DNA. D genes are given only for firm matches. Not every row has a clone size; where given, it reads once, few, many or a size class.

NA	NA	TRBV7-9	TRBJ2-3	CASSPAGGGIADTQYF	TGTGCCAGCAGCCCCGCTGGAGGGGGCATAGCAGATACGCAGTATTTT
NA	TRBD1	TRBV28	TRBJ1-5	CASSLGQPNQPQHF	TGTGCCAGCAGTTTGGGACAGCCGAATCAGCCCCAGCATTTT
NA	NA	TRBV7-9	TRBJ1-5	CASSSGEQPQHF	TGTGCCAGCAGCTCCGGCGAGCAGCCCCAGCATTTT
once	NA	TRBV18	TRBJ1-1	CASSPRSEGMNTEAFF	TGTGCCAGCTCACCGAGGTCTGAGGGGATGAACACTGAAGCTTTCTTT
NA	NA	TRBV5-6	TRBJ1-2	CASSLTGPRMDGYTF	TGTGCCAGCAGTTTGACAGGACCCCGGATGGATGGCTACACCTTC
once	NA	TRBV9	TRBJ2-2	CASSWTYTGELFF	TGTGCCAGCAGCTGGACGTACACCGGGGAGCTGTTTTTT
NA	NA	TRBV9	TRBJ1-1	CASSVGGRMNTEAFF	TGTGCCAGCAGCGTAGGTGGGAGGATGAACACTGAAGCTTTCTTT
NA	NA	TRBV19	TRBJ2-6	CASSDPGANVLTF	TGTGCCAGTTCCGACCCTGGGGCCAACGTCCTGACTTTC
NA	TRBD2	TRBV7-8	TRBJ2-1	CASRLRWIAGENEQFF	TGTGCCAGCAGACTCAGATGGATAGCGGGAGAAAATGAGCAGTTCTTC
NA	NA	TRBV14	TRBJ2-7	CASSQGWWGAEQYF	TGTGCCAGCAGCCAGGGATGGTGGGGGGCCGAGCAGTACTTC
NA	TRBD1	TRBV28	TRBJ1-3	CASTTVRGQGPQMSSGNTIYF	TGTGCCAGCACCACGGTCCGTGGACAGGGGCCCCAGATGAGCTCTGGAAACACCATATATTTT
NA	NA	TRBV4-1	TRBJ1-5	CASSQVLDQPQHF	TGCGCCAGCAGCCAGGTTCTCGATCAGCCCCAGCATTTT
NA	NA	TRBV6-6	TRBJ2-3	CASSYPGGGTDTQYF	TGTGCCAGCAGTTACCCCGGGGGAGGCACAGATACGCAGTATTTT
NA	NA	TRBV18	TRBJ2-1	CASSQLQGGSYNEQFF	TGTGCCAGCTCACAGCTACAGGGGGGGTCCTACAATGAGCAGTTCTTC
once	TRBD2	TRBV4-2	TRBJ2-5	CASSQDGLAGGETQYF	TGTGCCAGCAGCCAAGATGGGCTAGCGGGAGGGGAGACCCAGTACTTC
NA	TRBD2	TRBV28	TRBJ2-1	CASSVQRGGNEQFF	TGTGCCAGCAGTGTCCAGCGGGGTGGGAATGAGCAGTTCTTC
once	TRBD2	TRBV10-3	TRBJ2-7	CAISESPSGSVNEQYF	TGTGCCATCAGTGAGTCCCCTAGCGGGAGTGTAAACGAGCAGTACTTC
once	NA	TRBV10-3	TRBJ2-1	CATIGSLTVNEQFF	TGTGCAACCATCGGGTCGCTAACAGTCAATGAGCAGTTCTTC
few	NA	TRBV5-1	TRBJ2-5	CASSLEGATTETQYF	TGCGCCAGCAGCTTAGAGGGCGCGACGACAGAGACCCAGTACTTC
once	TRBD1	TRBV6-1	TRBJ2-5	CATEVVTGGKTQYF	TGTGCCACCGAGGTGGTGACAGGGGGTAAGACCCAGTACTTC
NA	NA	TRBV19	TRBJ2-2	CASSRGTPLTANTGELFF	TGTGCCAGTAGCCGTGGGACGCCACTCACGGCGAACACCGGGGAGCTGTTTTTT
NA	NA	TRBV7-9	TRBJ1-3	CASSLDGHSGNTIYF	TGTGCCAGCAGCCTCGACGGCCACTCTGGAAACACCATATATTTT
once	NA	TRBV6-1	TRBJ2-7	CASSERWLAYSYEQYF	TGTGCCAGCAGTGAAAGGTGGCTAGCCTACTCCTACGAGCAGTACTTC
NA	NA	TRBV7-3	TRBJ2-1	CASSLSGSLNEQFF	TGTGCCAGCAGCTTAAGTGGTAGCCTCAATGAGCAGTTCTTC
NA	TRBD1	TRBV5-6	TRBJ2-1	CASSLAQGVGPYNEQFF	TGTGCCAGCAGCTTGGCTCAGGGGGTGGGGCCCTACAATGAGCAGTTCTTC
NA	TRBD1	TRBV5-5	TRBJ2-2	CASSRDRVGTGELFF	TGTGCCAGCAGCCGGGACAGGGTTGGGACCGGGGAGCTGTTTTTT
few	TRBD2	TRBV7-9	TRBJ2-7	CASSPARAGGSYEQYF	TGTGCCAGCAGCCCCGCCCGGGCGGGAGGGTCATACGAGCAGTACTTC
NA	TRBD1	TRBV27	TRBJ2-3	CASSPAGTGPSTDTQYF	TGTGCCAGCAGTCCGGCCGGGACAGGGCCTAGCACAGATACGCAGTATTTT
NA	NA	TRBV28	TRBJ2-7	CASRAEGYEQYF	TGTGCCAGCAGGGCGGAGGGCTACGAGCAGTACTTC
NA	TRBD1	TRBV4-1	TRBJ2-7	CASSQDPAGGMYEQYF	TGCGCCAGCAGCCAAGATCCGGCAGGGGGCATGTACGAGCAGTACTTC
NA	TRBD1	TRBV30	TRBJ1-1	CAWSDPRTGESDEAFF	TGTGCCTGGAGTGACCCCCGGACAGGGGAAAGTGATGAAGCTTTCTTT
NA	TRBD1	TRBV7-9	TRBJ2-7	CASSLVGTGAYEQYF	TGTGCCAGCAGCTTAGTAGGGACAGGGGCCTACGAGCAGTACTTC
NA	NA	TRBV11-2	TRBJ2-7	CASSLADKRGKFSSYEQYF	TGTGCCAGCAGCTTAGCCGACAAAAGGGGTAAGTTCTCCTCCTACGAGCAGTACTTC
NA	TRBD2	TRBV14	TRBJ2-7	CASSQVGGSYEQYF	TGTGCCAGCAGCCAAGTGGGCGGGAGCTACGAGCAGTACTTC
large	NA	TRBV9	TRBJ2-3	CASSVEVNTDTQYF	TGTGCCAGCAGCGTAGAGGTCAATACAGATACGCAGTATTTT
NA	TRBD2	TRBV7-7	TRBJ2-7	CASVLAGAYEQYF	TGTGCTAGCGTGCTAGCGGGGGCCTACGAGCAGTACTTC
NA	NA	TRBV6-5	TRBJ1-2	CASSYSSKDYGYTF	TGTGCCAGCAGTTATAGTTCCAAGGACTATGGCTACACCTTC
NA	NA	TRBV27	TRBJ2-7	CASRGGGLYEQYF	TGTGCCAGCAGAGGAGGGGGGCTCTACGAGCAGTACTTC
NA	NA	TRBV28	TRBJ1-1	CASSRLTASMEAFF	TGTGCCAGCAGTCGCTTGACGGCCTCTATGGAAGCTTTCTTT
NA	TRBD1	TRBV5-1	TRBJ2-7	CASSYPSGQGAYEQYF	TGCGCCAGCAGCTACCCATCGGGACAGGGTGCGTACGAGCAGTACTTC
NA	TRBD2	TRBV7-9	TRBJ2-1	CASSSTGTSVHEQFF	TGTGCCAGCAGCTCAACCGGGACTAGCGTGCATGAGCAGTTCTTC
NA	TRBD2	TRBV19	TRBJ2-7	CASSTSSGSRSYEQYF	TGTGCCAGTAGTACTTCTAGCGGGAGCCGCTCCTACGAGCAGTACTTC
NA	NA	TRBV29-1	TRBJ2-7	CSARSSSYEQYF	TGCAGCGCAAGATCGAGCTCCTACGAGCAGTACTTC
NA	NA	TRBV28	TRBJ2-7	CASSFWTARGTYEQYF	TGTGCCAGCAGTTTTTGGACAGCGAGAGGAACCTACGAGCAGTACTTC
NA	NA	TRBV5-4	TRBJ2-5	CASSASQGGETQYF	TGTGCCAGCAGCGCCTCCCAGGGCGGTGAGACCCAGTACTTC
once	NA	TRBV28	TRBJ1-3	CASSTPGQGHTIYF	TGTGCCAGCAGTACCCCCGGGCAGGGGCACACCATATATTTT